Listed here is a single T cell receptor (beta chain). The sample is drawn from a study of blood T cell repertoires in COVID-19. Overall study: PBMCs, B-cell-depleted T cells, or T cells were the source of the cDNA or gDNA that made up the material.

This CDR3 comprises 18 residues. The germline gives CDR1 MDHEN, CDR2 SYDVKM. Unmatched junction bases numbered 10, after V lost 4 bases and J lost 1 base. Some clones are missing from TCRdb's copy, which holds only in-frame ones; the method was immunoSEQ multiplex PCR. Altogether fewer than 350,000 clones are present, 80% to 95% being singletons, with the ten largest covering about 7%. J is TRBJ1-6 and V is TRBV28; 7 bases are a match to TRBD1. The source of this sequence is a young woman with COVID-19, enrolled during active disease. Sequencing was done on a sample of peripheral blood. CDR3 nucleotides: TGTGCCAGCAGTTCGATACGACAGGGCAGGTCCTATAATTCACCCCTCCACTTT. As protein: CASSSIRQGRSYNSPLHF.